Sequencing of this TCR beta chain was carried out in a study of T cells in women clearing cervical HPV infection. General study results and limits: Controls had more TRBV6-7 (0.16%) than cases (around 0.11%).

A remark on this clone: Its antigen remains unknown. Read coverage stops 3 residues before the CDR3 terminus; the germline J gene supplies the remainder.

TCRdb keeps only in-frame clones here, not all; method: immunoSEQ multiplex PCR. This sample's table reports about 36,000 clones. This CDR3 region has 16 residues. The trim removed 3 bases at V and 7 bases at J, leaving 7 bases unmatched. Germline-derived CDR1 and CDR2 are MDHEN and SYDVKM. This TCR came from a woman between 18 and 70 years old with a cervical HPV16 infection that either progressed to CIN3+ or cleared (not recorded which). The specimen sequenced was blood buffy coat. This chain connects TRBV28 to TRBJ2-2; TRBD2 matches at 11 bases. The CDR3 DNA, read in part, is TGTGCCAGCAGTTTCCTTAGCGGGGGGGCCCTCGGGGAG. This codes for CASSFLSGGALGE. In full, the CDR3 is CASSFLSGGALGELFF.